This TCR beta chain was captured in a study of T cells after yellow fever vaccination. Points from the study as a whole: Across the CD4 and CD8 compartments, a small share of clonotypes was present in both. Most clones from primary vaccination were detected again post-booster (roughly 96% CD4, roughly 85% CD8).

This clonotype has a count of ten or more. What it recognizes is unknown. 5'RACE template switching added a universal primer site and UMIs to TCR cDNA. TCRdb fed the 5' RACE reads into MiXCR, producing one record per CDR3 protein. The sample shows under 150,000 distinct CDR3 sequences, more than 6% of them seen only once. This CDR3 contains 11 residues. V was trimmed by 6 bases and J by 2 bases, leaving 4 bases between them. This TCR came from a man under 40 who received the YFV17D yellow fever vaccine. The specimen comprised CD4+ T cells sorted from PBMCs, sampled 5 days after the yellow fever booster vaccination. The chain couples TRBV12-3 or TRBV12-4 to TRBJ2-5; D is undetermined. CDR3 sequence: CASSKQETQYF. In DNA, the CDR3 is TGTGCCAGCAGCAAACAAGAGACCCAGTACTTC.